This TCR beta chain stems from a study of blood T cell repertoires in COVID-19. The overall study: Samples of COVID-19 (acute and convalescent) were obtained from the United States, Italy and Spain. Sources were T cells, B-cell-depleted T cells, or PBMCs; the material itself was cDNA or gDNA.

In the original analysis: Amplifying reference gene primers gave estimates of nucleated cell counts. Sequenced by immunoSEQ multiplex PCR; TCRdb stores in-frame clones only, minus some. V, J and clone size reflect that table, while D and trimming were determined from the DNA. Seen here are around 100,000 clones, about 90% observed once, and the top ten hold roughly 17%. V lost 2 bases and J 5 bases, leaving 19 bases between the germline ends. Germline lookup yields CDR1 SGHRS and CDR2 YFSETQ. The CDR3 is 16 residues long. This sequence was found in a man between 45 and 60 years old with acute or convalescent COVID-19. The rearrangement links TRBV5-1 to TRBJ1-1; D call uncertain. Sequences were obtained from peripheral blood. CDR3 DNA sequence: TGCGCCAGCAGCTTACCCCCATTAGTGGAGGTGACTGAAGCTTTCTTT. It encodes CASSLPPLVEVTEAFF.